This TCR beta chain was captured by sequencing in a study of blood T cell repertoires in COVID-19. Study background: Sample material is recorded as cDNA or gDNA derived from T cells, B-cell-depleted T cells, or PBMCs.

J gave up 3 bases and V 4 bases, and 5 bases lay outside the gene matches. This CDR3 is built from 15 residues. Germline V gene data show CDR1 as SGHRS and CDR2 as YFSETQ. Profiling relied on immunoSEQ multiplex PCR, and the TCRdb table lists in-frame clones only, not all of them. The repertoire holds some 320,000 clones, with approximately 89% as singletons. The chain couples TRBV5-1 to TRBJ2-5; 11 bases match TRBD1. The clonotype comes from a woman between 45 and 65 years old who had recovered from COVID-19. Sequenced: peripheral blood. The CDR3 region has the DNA TGCGCCAGCAGCGAAGGGACAGGGGGTGAAGAGACCCAGTACTTC. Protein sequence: CASSEGTGGEETQYF.